In this sample, the clone carrying this T cell receptor beta chain turned up once. Antigen unknown. This sample is drawn from a study of cytomegalovirus exposure and HLA in healthy donors. Study-wide points: Some segments of the V type, notably TRBV6-2 and TRBV6-3, were excluded as indistinguishable. In a later analysis, donors in an Asian-associated ancestry cluster reportedly had fewer N-insertions in productive TCRs than the cohort mean. What TCR beta sequences reportedly achieved was accurate prediction of HLA-A and HLA-B alleles in most subjects.

Germline V gene data show CDR1 as SGDLS and CDR2 as YYNGEE. CDR3 size: 17 residues. V shed 3 bases and J 8 bases; nucleotides not matched to a gene: 15. The PCR had 60 Vbeta and 13 Jbeta primers. Measured with immunoSEQ multiplex PCR; TCRdb has only the in-frame clones, and not every one. The table shows about 160,000 clones, with about 75% occurring only once. The specimen sequenced was PBMCs. This clonotype was obtained from a male donor in good health and CMV-seropositive. The gene calls are TRBV9 and TRBJ1-4; 8 bases line up with TRBD1. CDR3 DNA: TGTGCCAGCAGCGAGCGGAGCTCCGGGGGACAGGTGGAAAAACTGTTTTTT. Amino acids: CASSERSSGGQVEKLFF.